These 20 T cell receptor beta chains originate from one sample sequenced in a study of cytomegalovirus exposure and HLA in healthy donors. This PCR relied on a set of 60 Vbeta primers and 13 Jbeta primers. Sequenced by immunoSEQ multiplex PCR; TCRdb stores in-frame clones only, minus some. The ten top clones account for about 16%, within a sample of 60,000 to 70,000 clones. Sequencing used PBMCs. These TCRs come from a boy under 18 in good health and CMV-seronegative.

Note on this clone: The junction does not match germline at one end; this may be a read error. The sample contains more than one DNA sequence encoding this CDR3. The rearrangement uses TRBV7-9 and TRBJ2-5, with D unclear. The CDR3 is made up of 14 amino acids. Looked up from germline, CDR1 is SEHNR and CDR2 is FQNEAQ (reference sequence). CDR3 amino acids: CASSFSSSRETQYF. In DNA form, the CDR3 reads TGTGCCAGCAGCTTCTCCTCAAGTAGAGAGACTCAGTACTTC.

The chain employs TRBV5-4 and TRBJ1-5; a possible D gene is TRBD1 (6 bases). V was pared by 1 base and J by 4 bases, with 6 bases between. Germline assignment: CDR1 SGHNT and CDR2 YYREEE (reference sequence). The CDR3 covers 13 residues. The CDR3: CASSLQGNQPQHF. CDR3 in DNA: TGTGCCAGCAGCTTGCAGGGGAATCAGCCCCAGCATTTT.

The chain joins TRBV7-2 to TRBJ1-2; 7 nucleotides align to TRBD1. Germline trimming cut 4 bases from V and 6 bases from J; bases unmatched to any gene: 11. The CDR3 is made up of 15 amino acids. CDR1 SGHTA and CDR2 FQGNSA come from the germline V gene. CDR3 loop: CASSSYRGRGDGYTF. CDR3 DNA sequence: TGTGCCAGCAGCTCCTACAGGGGCCGGGGCGATGGCTACACCTTC.

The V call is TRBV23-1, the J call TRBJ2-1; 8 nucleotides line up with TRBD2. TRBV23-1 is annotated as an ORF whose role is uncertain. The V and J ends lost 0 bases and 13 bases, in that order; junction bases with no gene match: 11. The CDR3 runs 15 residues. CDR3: CASSQSRLAYEFQFF. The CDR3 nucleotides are TGCGCCAGCAGTCAATCCCGACTAGCGTATGAATTTCAGTTCTTC.

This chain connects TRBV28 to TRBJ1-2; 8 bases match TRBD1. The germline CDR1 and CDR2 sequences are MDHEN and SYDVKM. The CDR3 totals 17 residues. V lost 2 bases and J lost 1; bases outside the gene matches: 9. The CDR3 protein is CASSLVGQGHRNYGYTF. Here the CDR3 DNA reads TGTGCCAGCAGTTTAGTTGGACAGGGACACCGTAACTATGGCTACACCTTC.

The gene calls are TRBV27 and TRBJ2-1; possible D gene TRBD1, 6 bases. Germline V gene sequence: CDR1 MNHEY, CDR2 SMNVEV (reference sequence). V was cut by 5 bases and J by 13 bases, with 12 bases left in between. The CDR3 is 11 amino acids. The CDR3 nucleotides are TGTGCCAGCAGTACAGGGATGGAACAGTTCTTC. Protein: CASSTGMEQFF.

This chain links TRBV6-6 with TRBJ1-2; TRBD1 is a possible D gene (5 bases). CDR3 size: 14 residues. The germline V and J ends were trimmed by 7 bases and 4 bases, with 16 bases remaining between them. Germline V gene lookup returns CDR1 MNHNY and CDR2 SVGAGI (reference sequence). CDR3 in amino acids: CASIYGGDGYGYTF. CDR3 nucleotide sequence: TGTGCCAGCATCTATGGGGGGGATGGCTATGGCTACACCTTC.

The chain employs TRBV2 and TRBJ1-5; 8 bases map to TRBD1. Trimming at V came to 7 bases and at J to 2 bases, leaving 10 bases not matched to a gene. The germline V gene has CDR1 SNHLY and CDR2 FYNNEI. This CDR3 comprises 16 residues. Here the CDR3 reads CASIADRALGNQPQHF. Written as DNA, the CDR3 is TGTGCCAGCATCGCGGACAGGGCGCTGGGCAATCAGCCCCAGCATTTT.

The CDR3 DNA sequence: TGTGCCAGTACCGAGACAGGGGCCGGGGCCCAGTACTTC. Translated: CASTETGAGAQYF. The J gene is TRBJ2-5, the V gene TRBV19; TRBD1 aligns across 8 bases. V lost 7 bases to trimming and J lost 9 bases; unmatched junction nucleotides: 10. The CDR3 extends over 13 amino acids. CDR1 is LNHDA and CDR2 is SQIVND in the germline V gene (reference sequence). Supplemented by reference TRBV19 and TRBJ2-5, the full variable domain reads DGGITQSPKYLFRKEGQNVTLSCEQNLNHDAMYWYRQDPGQGLRLIYYSQIVNDFQKGDIAEGYSVSREKKESFPLTVTSAQKNPTAFYLCASTETGAGAQYFGPGTRLLVL.

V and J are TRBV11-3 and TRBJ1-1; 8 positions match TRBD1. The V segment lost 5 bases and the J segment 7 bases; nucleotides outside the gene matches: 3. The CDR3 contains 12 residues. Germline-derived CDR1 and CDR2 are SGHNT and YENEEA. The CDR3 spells CASSKTGGEAFF. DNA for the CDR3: TGTGCCAGCAGCAAAACAGGGGGTGAAGCTTTCTTT.

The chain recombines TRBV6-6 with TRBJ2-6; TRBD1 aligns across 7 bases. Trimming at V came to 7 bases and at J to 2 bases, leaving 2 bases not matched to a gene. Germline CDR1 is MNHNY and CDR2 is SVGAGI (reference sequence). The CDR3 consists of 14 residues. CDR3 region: CASNQGAGANVLTF. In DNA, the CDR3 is TGTGCCAGCAACCAGGGGGCTGGGGCCAACGTCCTGACTTTC.

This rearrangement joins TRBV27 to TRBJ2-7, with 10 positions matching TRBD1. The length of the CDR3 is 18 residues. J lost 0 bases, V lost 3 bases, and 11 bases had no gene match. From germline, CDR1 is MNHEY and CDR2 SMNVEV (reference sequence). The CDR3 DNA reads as TGTGCCAGCAGTTTCCCCCCTCCGGGACAGGGGAACTCCTACGAGCAGTACTTC. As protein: CASSFPPPGQGNSYEQYF.

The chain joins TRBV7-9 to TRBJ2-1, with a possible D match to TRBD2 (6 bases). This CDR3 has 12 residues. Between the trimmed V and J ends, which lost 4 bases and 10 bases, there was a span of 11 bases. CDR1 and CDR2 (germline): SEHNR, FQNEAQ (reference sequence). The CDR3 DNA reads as TGTGCCAGCAGCTACTCAGGACTAGAGCAGTTCTTC. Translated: CASSYSGLEQFF.

CDR3 sequence: CASSPPGTGGNTIYF. The CDR3, as DNA: TGTGCCAGCTCACCACCGGGGACAGGGGGAAACACCATATATTTT. The chain employs TRBV18 and TRBJ1-3, with 9 bases that match TRBD1. This CDR3 spans 15 amino acids. V dropped 0 bases and J dropped 4; count of bases not matched to a gene: 1. Germline V CDR1 and CDR2: KGHSH, LQKENI.

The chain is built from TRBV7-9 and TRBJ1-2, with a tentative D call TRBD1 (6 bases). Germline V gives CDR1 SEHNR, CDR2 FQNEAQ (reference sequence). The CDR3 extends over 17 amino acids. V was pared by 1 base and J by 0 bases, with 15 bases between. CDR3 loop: CASSLGQGITSNYGYTF. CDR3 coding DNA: TGTGCCAGCAGCTTAGGGCAGGGGATAACATCTAACTATGGCTACACCTTC. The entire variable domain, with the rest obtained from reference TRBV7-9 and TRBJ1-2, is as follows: DTGVSQNPRHKITKRGQNVTFRCDPISEHNRLYWYRQTLGQGPEFLTYFQNEAQLEKSRLLSDRFSAERPKGSFSTLEIQRTEQGDSAMYLCASSLGQGITSNYGYTFGSGTRLTVV.

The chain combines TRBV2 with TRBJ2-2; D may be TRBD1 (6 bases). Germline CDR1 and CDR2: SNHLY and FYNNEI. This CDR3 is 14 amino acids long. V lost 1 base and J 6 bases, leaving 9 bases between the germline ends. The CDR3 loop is CASSEVGQSGELFF. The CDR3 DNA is TGTGCCAGCAGTGAAGTAGGACAGTCCGGGGAGCTGTTTTTT.

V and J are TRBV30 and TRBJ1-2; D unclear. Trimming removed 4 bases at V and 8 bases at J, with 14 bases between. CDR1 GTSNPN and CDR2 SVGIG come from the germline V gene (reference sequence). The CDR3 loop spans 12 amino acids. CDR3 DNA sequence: TGTGCCTGGACTCACCAGCGTGCGGGCTACACCTTC. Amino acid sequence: CAWTHQRAGYTF.

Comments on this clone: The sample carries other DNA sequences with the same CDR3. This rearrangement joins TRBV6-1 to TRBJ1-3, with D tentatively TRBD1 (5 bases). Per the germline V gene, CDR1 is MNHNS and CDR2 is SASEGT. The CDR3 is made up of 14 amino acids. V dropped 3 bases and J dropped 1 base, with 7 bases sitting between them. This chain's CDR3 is CASSDQGSGNTIYF. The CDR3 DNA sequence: TGTGCCAGCAGTGATCAGGGATCTGGAAACACCATATATTTT.

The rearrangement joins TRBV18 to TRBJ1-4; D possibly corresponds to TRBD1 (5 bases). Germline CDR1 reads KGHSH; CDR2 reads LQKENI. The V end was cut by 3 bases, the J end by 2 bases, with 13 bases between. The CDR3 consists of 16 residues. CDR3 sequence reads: CASSPESGGTNEKLFF. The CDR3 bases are TGTGCCAGCTCACCTGAAAGCGGGGGGACTAATGAAAAACTGTTTTTT. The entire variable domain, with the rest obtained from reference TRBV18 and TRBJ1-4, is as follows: NAGVMQNPRHLVRRRGQEARLRCSPMKGHSHVYWYRQLPEEGLKFMVYLQKENIIDESGMPKERFSAEFPKEGPSILRIQQVVRGDSAAYFCASSPESGGTNEKLFFGSGTQLSVL.

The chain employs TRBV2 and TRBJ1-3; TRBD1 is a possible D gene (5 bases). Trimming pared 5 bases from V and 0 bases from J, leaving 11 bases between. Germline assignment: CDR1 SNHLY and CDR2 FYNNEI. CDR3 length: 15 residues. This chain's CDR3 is CASSLQVTSGNTIYF. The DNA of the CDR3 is TGTGCCAGCAGTTTACAGGTGACCTCTGGAAACACCATATATTTT.